Below, 21 T cell receptor beta chains from the same sample are listed, as sequenced in a study of blood T cell repertoires in COVID-19. Here immunoSEQ multiplex PCR was the method, and the copy in TCRdb shows in-frame clones only, minus some. The sample has 300,000 to 400,000 clones, 88% seen once. Material: PBMCs or T cells enriched from blood (not recorded which). The receptors stem from a woman in her twenties or thirties with acute COVID-19.

The chain couples TRBV3-1 (or the pseudogene TRBV3-2) to TRBJ2-3; tentative D call: TRBD2 (6 bases). V was pared by 2 bases and J by 0 bases, with 9 bases between. The germline CDR1 and CDR2 sequences are LGHDT and YNNKEL (reference sequence). The CDR3 runs to 15 residues. CDR3 DNA sequence: TGTGCCAGCAGCCAAAGCGGGCCTAGCACAGATACGCAGTATTTT. Translation: CASSQSGPSTDTQYF.

The V gene is TRBV12-3 or TRBV12-4, the J gene TRBJ2-2; TRBD2 might be the D (6 bases). V lost 2 bases and J lost 7, with 8 bases in between. This CDR3 is 13 amino acids long. CDR3 nucleotides: TGTGCCAGCAGTTTAATGGGGGGCGGGGAGCTGTTTTTT. Its protein product is CASSLMGGGELFF.

The chain is built from TRBV5-4 and TRBJ2-2; weak D call: TRBD1 (6 bases). Trimming took 2 bases from V and 4 from J, leaving 12 bases between them. CDR1 is SGHNT and CDR2 is YYREEE in the germline V gene (reference sequence). The CDR3 totals 15 residues. As DNA, the CDR3 is TGTGCCAGCAGCTTAGGGGGTTTGATCACCGGGGAGCTGTTTTTT. Translating gives CASSLGGLITGELFF.

V and J are TRBV24-1 and TRBJ2-3; tentatively, D is TRBD2 (6 bases). The CDR3 has 15 amino acids. Germline V gene data show CDR1 as KGHDR and CDR2 as SFDVKD. V lost 5 bases and J lost 0, with 11 bases in between. The CDR3 DNA reads as TGTGCCACCAGTGGCGCGGGGCCCAGCACAGATACGCAGTATTTT. Its protein is CATSGAGPSTDTQYF.

This chain uses TRBV7-2 with TRBJ1-1; tentative D call: TRBD1 (5 bases). V lost 4 bases to trimming and J lost 0 bases, with 6 bases between them. From germline, CDR1 is SGHTA and CDR2 FQGNSA. There are 13 residues in the CDR3. CDR3 nucleotide sequence: TGTGCCAGCAGCTCGACAGTGAACACTGAAGCTTTCTTT. Protein product: CASSSTVNTEAFF.

The chain links TRBV6-5 to TRBJ1-1; a weak D match, TRBD1 (5 bases). Germline CDR1 is MNHEY and CDR2 is SVGAGI. Trimming cost V 10 bases and J 5 bases, with 11 bases left between them. The CDR3 has 11 amino acids. The DNA for the CDR3 is TGTGCCATCGAGCAGGGAACTGAAGCTTTCTTT. Protein: CAIEQGTEAFF.

The count of this clone is one. V and J are TRBV5-1 and TRBJ1-1, with D maybe TRBD1 (5 bases). Trimming removed 0 bases from V and 1 base from J, with 10 bases in between. The V gene's germline CDR1 is SGHRS and CDR2 YFSETQ. This CDR3 is 15 amino acids long. The CDR3 sequence is CASSLGHGGNTEAFF. The CDR3 DNA reads as TGCGCCAGCAGCTTGGGACACGGGGGGAACACTGAAGCTTTCTTT.

This clone was observed a single time. The rearrangement joins TRBV2 to TRBJ2-5, with 8 positions matching TRBD1. The CDR3 runs to 12 residues. CDR1 is SNHLY, CDR2 FYNNEI, per germline. The V segment lost 9 bases and the J segment 5 bases; nucleotides outside the gene matches: 5. CDR3 sequence reads: CARGQGAETQYF. The CDR3 DNA sequence: TGTGCCAGAGGACAGGGTGCGGAGACCCAGTACTTC.

The rearrangement links TRBV7-9 to TRBJ2-3; D possibly corresponds to TRBD1 (5 bases). CDR3 size: 16 residues. From germline, CDR1 is SEHNR and CDR2 FQNEAQ (reference sequence). V lost 1 base and J 4 bases, leaving 15 bases between the germline ends. CDR3 amino acids: CASSLGALDRADTQYF. The DNA of the CDR3 is TGTGCCAGCAGCTTAGGAGCCCTCGACAGAGCAGATACGCAGTATTTT.

V usage is TRBV30 and J usage is TRBJ1-1; D might be TRBD1 (6 bases). The germline gives CDR1 GTSNPN, CDR2 SVGIG (reference sequence). The CDR3 contains 12 residues. With 7 bases removed from V and 6 bases from J, the gap between germline ends came to 15 bases. For the CDR3, the DNA is TGTGCCTTCACAGGGTATAGCGCTGAAGCTTTCTTT. Translating gives CAFTGYSAEAFF.

The CDR3: CASSSPGIAKNIQYF. DNA of the CDR3: TGTGCCAGCAGTTCCCCGGGGATAGCCAAAAACATTCAGTACTTC. The chain combines TRBV28 with TRBJ2-4; D possibly corresponds to TRBD2 (5 bases). The CDR3 covers 15 residues. Per the germline V gene, CDR1 is MDHEN and CDR2 is SYDVKM. V was shortened by 4 bases and J by 0 bases, with 10 bases between the two germline ends.

The V and J genes are TRBV3-1 (or the pseudogene TRBV3-2) and TRBJ2-1; 12 bases fit TRBD2. With V trimmed by 4 bases and J by 4 bases, 5 bases remained unmatched. CDR1 and CDR2 from the germline V gene are LGHDT and YNNKEL (reference sequence). This CDR3 has 16 amino acids. CDR3 amino acids: CASSLEGLAGYNEQFF. The DNA of the CDR3 is TGTGCCAGCAGCCTAGAAGGACTAGCGGGGTACAATGAGCAGTTCTTC.

V gene TRBV4-2 combines with J gene TRBJ2-1; 7 bases align to TRBD2. Germline loops: CDR1 LGHNA, CDR2 YNFKEQ. With 0 bases clipped from V and 0 bases from J, the junction kept 5 bases outside the gene matches. This CDR3 is built from 17 residues. CDR3 in amino acids: CASSQDPIAGSYNEQFF. Written as DNA, the CDR3 is TGTGCCAGCAGCCAAGATCCCATAGCGGGCTCCTACAATGAGCAGTTCTTC.

This clone was detected only once. The chain is built from TRBV19 and TRBJ1-2, with D possibly TRBD1 on 6 matching bases. The CDR3 has 13 residues. Per the germline V gene, CDR1 is LNHDA and CDR2 is SQIVND (reference sequence). Trimming removed 7 bases from V and 4 bases from J, with 13 bases in between. This CDR3 reads CASTTGWSYGYTF. The CDR3 DNA is TGTGCCAGTACCACAGGGTGGAGCTATGGCTACACCTTC.

The V and J genes are TRBV4-3 and TRBJ1-1; D possibly corresponds to TRBD1 (5 bases). V lost 1 base to trimming and J lost 3 bases, with 12 bases between them. The length of the CDR3 is 15 residues. Germline V gene lookup returns CDR1 LGHNA and CDR2 YSLEER. The CDR3 protein is CASSQAARGDTEAFF. CDR3 coding DNA: TGCGCCAGCAGCCAAGCCGCACGGGGGGACACTGAAGCTTTCTTT.

V is TRBV7-3 and J is TRBJ2-3; perhaps TRBD2 as D (5 bases). The germline CDR1 and CDR2 sequences are SGHTA and FQGTGA. The V end lost 3 bases, the J end lost 5 bases, and 9 bases lay between the germline ends. The CDR3 is made up of 13 amino acids. The CDR3 DNA follows: TGTGCCAGCAGCTTTTCTGCGGGAGATACGCAGTATTTT. As protein: CASSFSAGDTQYF.

This sequence joins TRBV5-1 and TRBJ2-1; 9 nucleotides align to TRBD2. V lost 2 bases to trimming and J lost 7 bases; unmatched junction nucleotides: 13. Germline V lookup: CDR1 SGHRS, CDR2 YFSETQ. The CDR3 spans 17 residues. The CDR3 bases are TGCGCCAGCAGCTTAGGAGGTAGCGGGGGATCCGGGAATGAGCAGTTCTTC. It is translated as CASSLGGSGGSGNEQFF.

This clone occurred once. The chain combines TRBV19 with TRBJ1-2, with D perhaps TRBD1 (5 bases). Trimming cost V 5 bases and J 7 bases, with 20 bases left between them. The CDR3 spans 15 residues. Germline lookup yields CDR1 LNHDA and CDR2 SQIVND (reference sequence). The CDR3 DNA sequence: TGTGCCAGTAGTCCCGACCCAGGGTTGCGATCTGGCTACACCTTC. It yields the protein CASSPDPGLRSGYTF.

V gene TRBV19 combines with J gene TRBJ1-4; D is uncertain. CDR1 is LNHDA, CDR2 SQIVND, per germline (reference sequence). Trimming stripped 7 bases from V and 8 bases from J, with 17 bases between. This CDR3 region has 14 residues. The chain's CDR3 is CASTGVAAGEKLFF. The CDR3 DNA sequence: TGTGCCAGTACCGGGGTTGCCGCCGGGGAAAAACTGTTTTTT.

The rearrangement uses TRBV10-3 and TRBJ1-4; D is perhaps TRBD1 (6 bases). The CDR3 contains 13 residues. V lost 3 bases to trimming and J lost 8 bases, with 10 bases between them. Germline lookup yields CDR1 ENHRY and CDR2 SYGVKD. The CDR3 bases are TGTGCCATCAGTGAACTAGGGGGAGAAAAACTGTTTTTT. It codes for CAISELGGEKLFF.

The chain recombines TRBV19 with TRBJ2-3; 12 nucleotides line up with TRBD1. The CDR3 has 17 residues. After removal of 3 bases from V and 4 bases from J, the junction contained 8 bases not matched to a gene. Looked up from germline, CDR1 is LNHDA and CDR2 is SQIVND (reference sequence). CDR3 amino acids: CASSIRPGQGAADTQYF. The CDR3 nucleotides are TGTGCCAGTAGTATTAGGCCGGGACAGGGGGCCGCAGATACGCAGTATTTT.